This T cell receptor (beta chain) was recovered during a study of vaccination and CD4 T cells after COVID-19. Overall study: Samples were taken after vaccination, a median of roughly 70 days after dose two, with a range of 14 to 241. A few convalescent patients gave samples at day 14 post-vaccination, and they were sampled again at days 161 to 241 post-vaccination.

A single record per CDR3 protein comes from TCRdb applying MiXCR to the PCR reads. The profile covers tens of thousands of distinct CDR3 sequences, with about 47% appearing a single time and 5.8% taken by the ten largest. A remark on this clonotype: Its antigen remains unidentified.

The time point: late sampling 161 to 241 days after vaccination in a few convalescent patients. Study-wide results and caveats: Convalescent patients displayed a median 86.3% of reactive clones emerging only post-vaccination. Rising from about 20 to 38, the median of SARS-CoV-2-reactive clonotypes did not change significantly.

This CDR3 has 13 amino acids. V shed 5 bases, J shed 4 bases, and the junction held 4 bases outside the gene matches. The origin of this receptor is a human donor who had recovered from COVID-19. The sample in question was CD4+ T cells from blood, obtained about 7 months after SARS-CoV-2 vaccination. The rearrangement links TRBV12-3 or TRBV12-4 to TRBJ2-5, with 7 bases aligning to TRBD1. The CDR3 protein is CASSPGQIETQYF. DNA for the CDR3: TGTGCCAGCAGTCCGGGACAGATAGAGACCCAGTACTTC.